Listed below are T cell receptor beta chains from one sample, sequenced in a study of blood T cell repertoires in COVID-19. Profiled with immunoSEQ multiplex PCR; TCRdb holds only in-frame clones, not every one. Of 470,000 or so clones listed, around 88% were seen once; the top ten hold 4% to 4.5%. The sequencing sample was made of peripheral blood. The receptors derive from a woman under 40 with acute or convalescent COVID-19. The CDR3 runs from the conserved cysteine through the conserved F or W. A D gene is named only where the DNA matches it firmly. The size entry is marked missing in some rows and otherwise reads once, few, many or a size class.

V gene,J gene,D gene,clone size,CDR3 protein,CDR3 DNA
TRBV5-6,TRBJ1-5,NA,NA,CASAASGAAGGNQPQHF,TGTGCCAGCGCAGCATCAGGGGCCGCTGGGGGCAATCAGCCCCAGCATTTT
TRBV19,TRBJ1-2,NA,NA,CASSIDRSNYGYTF,TGTGCCAGTAGTATCGACAGGAGTAACTATGGCTACACCTTC
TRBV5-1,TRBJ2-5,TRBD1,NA,CASSTGQGSETQYF,TGCGCCAGCAGCACCGGACAGGGGAGCGAGACCCAGTACTTC
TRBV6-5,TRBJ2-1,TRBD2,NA,CASSLVAGGYNEQFF,TGTGCCAGCAGTTTGGTTGCGGGGGGGTACAATGAGCAGTTCTTC
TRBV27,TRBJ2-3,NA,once,CASSLEATDTQYF,TGTGCCAGCAGCCTTGAGGCCACAGATACGCAGTATTTT
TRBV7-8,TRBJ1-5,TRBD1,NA,CASSSTGDYQPQHF,TGTGCCAGCAGCTCAACAGGGGACTATCAGCCCCAGCATTTT
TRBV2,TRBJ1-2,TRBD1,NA,CASSGQGSYGYTF,TGTGCCAGCAGTGGACAGGGATCCTATGGCTACACCTTC
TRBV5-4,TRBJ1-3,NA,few,CASSLWGGSGNTIYF,TGTGCCAGCAGCTTGTGGGGGGGGAGTGGAAACACCATATATTTT
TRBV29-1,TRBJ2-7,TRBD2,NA,CSVEGQGAGDYEQYF,TGCAGCGTTGAGGGCCAAGGAGCGGGGGATTACGAGCAGTACTTC
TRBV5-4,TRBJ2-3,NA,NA,CASSLAKPTIASTDTQYF,TGTGCCAGCAGCTTGGCCAAACCGACAATCGCTAGCACAGATACGCAGTATTTT
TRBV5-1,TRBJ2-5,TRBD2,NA,CASSGGGYQETQYF,TGCGCCAGCAGCGGCGGGGGGTACCAAGAGACCCAGTACTTC
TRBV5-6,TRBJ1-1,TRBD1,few,CASSLRDRALTEAFF,TGTGCCAGCAGCTTGAGGGACAGGGCCCTCACTGAAGCTTTCTTT
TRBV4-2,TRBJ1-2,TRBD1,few,CASSPGQGGGYTF,TGTGCCAGCAGCCCCGGACAGGGTGGTGGCTACACCTTC
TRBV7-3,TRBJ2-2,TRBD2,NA,CASSLKGGGTGELFF,TGTGCCAGCAGCTTAAAGGGCGGGGGCACCGGGGAGCTGTTTTTT
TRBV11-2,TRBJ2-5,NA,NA,CASSIKETQYF,TGTGCCAGCAGCATAAAAGAGACCCAGTACTTC
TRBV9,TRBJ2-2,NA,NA,CASSGTGSTGELFF,TGTGCCAGCAGCGGAACAGGGAGCACCGGGGAGCTGTTTTTT
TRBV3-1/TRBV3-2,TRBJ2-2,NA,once,CASSQDRGNTGELFF,TGTGCCAGCAGCCAAGATAGGGGGAACACCGGGGAGCTGTTTTTT
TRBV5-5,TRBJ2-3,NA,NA,CASTPPDGTDTQYF,TGTGCCAGCACCCCCCCAGACGGGACAGATACGCAGTATTTT
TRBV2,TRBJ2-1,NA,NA,CASSRVAPFF,TGTGCCAGCAGTCGGGTAGCACCGTTCTTC
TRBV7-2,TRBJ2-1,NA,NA,CASSLDGAVPYNEQFF,TGTGCCAGCAGCTTAGACGGCGCGGTACCCTACAATGAGCAGTTCTTC
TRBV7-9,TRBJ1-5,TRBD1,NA,CASSSQGAGNQPQHF,TGTGCCAGCAGCTCACAGGGGGCCGGCAATCAGCCCCAGCATTTT
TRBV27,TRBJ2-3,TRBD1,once,CASSLTGGDTQYF,TGTGCCAGCAGCCTGACAGGGGGAGATACGCAGTATTTT
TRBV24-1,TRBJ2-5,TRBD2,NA,CATSDLGGTSGGETQYF,TGTGCCACCAGTGATCTAGGGGGGACTAGCGGGGGAGAGACCCAGTACTTC
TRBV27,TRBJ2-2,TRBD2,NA,CASSLYGGGQDTGELFF,TGTGCCAGCAGTTTATATGGCGGGGGGCAGGACACCGGGGAGCTGTTTTTT
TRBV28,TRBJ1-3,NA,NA,CASSRGGGHHSGNTIYF,TGTGCCAGCAGTCGGGGCGGGGGGCATCACTCTGGAAACACCATATATTTT
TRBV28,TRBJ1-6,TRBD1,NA,CASQGQDGSPLHF,TGTGCCTCTCAGGGACAGGATGGCTCACCCCTCCACTTT
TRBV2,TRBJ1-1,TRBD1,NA,CASSEPQGAGEAFF,TGTGCCAGCAGTGAACCCCAGGGGGCCGGTGAAGCTTTCTTT
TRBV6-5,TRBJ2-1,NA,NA,CASSYSDKRHYNEQFF,TGTGCCAGCAGTTATTCGGACAAGCGCCACTACAATGAGCAGTTCTTC
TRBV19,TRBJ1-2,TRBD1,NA,CASKTGGGYTF,TGTGCCAGTAAAACAGGGGGTGGCTACACCTTC
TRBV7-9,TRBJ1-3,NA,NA,CASSPTVAGNTIYF,TGTGCCAGCAGCCCGACAGTAGCTGGAAACACCATATATTTT
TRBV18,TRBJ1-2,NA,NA,CASSPTPNYGYTF,TGTGCCAGCTCACCCACACCAAACTATGGCTACACCTTC
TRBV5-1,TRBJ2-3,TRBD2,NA,CASSLAAGGITDTQYF,TGCGCCAGCAGCTTGGCAGCGGGGGGAATCACAGATACGCAGTATTTT
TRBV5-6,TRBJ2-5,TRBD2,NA,CASSLGAGGVLQETQYF,TGTGCCAGCAGCTTGGGGGCGGGGGGCGTTCTACAAGAGACCCAGTACTTC
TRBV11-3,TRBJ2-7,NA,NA,CASSSDPEGYEQYF,TGTGCCAGCAGCTCAGACCCCGAGGGCTACGAGCAGTACTTC
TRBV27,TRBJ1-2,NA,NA,CASRTGGAADGYTF,TGTGCCAGCAGGACGGGAGGGGCAGCAGATGGCTACACCTTC
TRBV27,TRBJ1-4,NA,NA,CASSLYLNEKLFF,TGTGCCAGCAGTTTATACTTGAATGAAAAACTGTTTTTT
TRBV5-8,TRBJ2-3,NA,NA,CASSLEGARGTQYF,TGTGCCAGCAGCTTGGAGGGGGCCCGGGGGACGCAGTATTTT
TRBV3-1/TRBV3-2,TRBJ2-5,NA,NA,CASSQGLGSQETQYF,TGTGCCAGCAGCCAAGGTTTGGGGAGCCAAGAGACCCAGTACTTC
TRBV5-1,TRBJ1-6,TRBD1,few,CASSLQGDPPLHF,TGCGCCAGCAGCTTACAGGGGGATCCACCCCTCCACTTT
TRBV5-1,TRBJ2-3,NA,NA,CASSLGISGNTDTQYF,TGCGCCAGCAGCTTGGGTATCTCCGGGAACACAGATACGCAGTATTTT
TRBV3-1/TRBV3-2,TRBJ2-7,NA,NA,CASSERGGYEQYF,TGTGCCAGCAGCGAAAGGGGGGGCTACGAGCAGTACTTC
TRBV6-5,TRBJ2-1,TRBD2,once,CASRGLAGGNEQFF,TGTGCCAGCAGAGGACTAGCGGGGGGGAATGAGCAGTTCTTC
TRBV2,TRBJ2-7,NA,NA,CASSAERDISYEQYF,TGTGCCAGCAGCGCCGAAAGGGACATCTCCTACGAGCAGTACTTC
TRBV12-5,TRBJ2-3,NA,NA,CASGGSSQYF,TGTGCTAGCGGGGGTAGTTCGCAGTATTTT
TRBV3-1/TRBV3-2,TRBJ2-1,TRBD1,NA,CASSQGWDREQFF,TGTGCCAGCAGCCAAGGCTGGGACAGGGAGCAGTTCTTC
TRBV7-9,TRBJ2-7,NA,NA,CASSRTPGVSPQYF,TGTGCCAGCAGCCGGACACCTGGAGTCTCACCGCAGTACTTC
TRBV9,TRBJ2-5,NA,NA,CASSVSPTGETQYF,TGTGCCAGCAGTGTAAGTCCAACCGGGGAGACCCAGTACTTC
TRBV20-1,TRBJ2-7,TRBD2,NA,CSASSLARGYEQYF,TGCAGTGCTAGTTCTCTAGCGCGGGGGTACGAGCAGTACTTC
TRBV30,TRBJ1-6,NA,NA,CAWKIGAGTDNSPLHF,TGTGCCTGGAAAATTGGGGCGGGGACCGATAATTCACCCCTCCACTTT
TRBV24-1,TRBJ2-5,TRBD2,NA,CATSGGGGRETQYF,TGTGCCACCAGTGGAGGCGGGGGGCGGGAGACCCAGTACTTC
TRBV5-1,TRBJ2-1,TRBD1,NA,CASSTDRGEFF,TGCGCCAGCAGCACCGACAGGGGAGAGTTCTTC
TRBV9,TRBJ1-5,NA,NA,CASSVGGGPGQPQHF,TGTGCCAGCAGCGTAGGCGGGGGGCCGGGGCAGCCCCAGCATTTT
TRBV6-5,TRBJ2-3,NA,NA,CASSYSGDFRLDTQYF,TGTGCCAGCAGTTACTCTGGCGACTTTCGTCTAGATACGCAGTATTTT
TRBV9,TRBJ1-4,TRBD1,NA,CASSVTGVGEKLFF,TGTGCCAGCAGCGTGACAGGGGTTGGGGAAAAACTGTTTTTT
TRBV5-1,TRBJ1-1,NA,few,CASSWGQGGYSEAFF,TGCGCCAGCAGCTGGGGGCAGGGTGGGTATAGTGAAGCTTTCTTT